This T cell receptor beta chain was identified in a study of blood T cell repertoires in COVID-19. Study-wide background: Donors in the United States, Italy and Spain gave samples during acute or convalescent COVID-19. Nucleic acid was either cDNA or gDNA, and it came from T cells, B-cell-depleted T cells, or PBMCs.

The CDR3 contains 15 residues. V dropped 1 base and J dropped 7; count of bases not matched to a gene: 6. From germline, CDR1 is SGHTA and CDR2 FQGNSA. Clones were sequenced by immunoSEQ multiplex PCR, and TCRdb holds only the in-frame ones, with some missing. The table includes 150,000 to 200,000 clones, roughly 90% detected once. The specimen sequenced was peripheral blood. The rearrangement links TRBV7-2 to TRBJ2-1; 8 positions agree with TRBD1. This clonotype was obtained from a woman in her forties or fifties with acute or convalescent COVID-19. In nucleotides, the CDR3 is TGTGCCAGCAGCTTAGTTTGGCAGGGGGCGAATGAGCAGTTCTTC. The encoded protein is CASSLVWQGANEQFF.